This TCR beta chain was retrieved from a study of cytomegalovirus exposure and HLA in healthy donors. Using immunoSEQ multiplex PCR, the repertoire was profiled, and TCRdb retains in-frame clones only, with some absent. The sample consists of about 74,000 clones, around 94% of them appearing once. The receptor was isolated from a woman aged 18 to 35 in good health and CMV-seropositive. Sequencing input: PBMCs.

CDR3 DNA: TGTGCCAGCAGCCGAGACAGCAACTACGAGCAGTACTTC. Translating it yields CASSRDSNYEQYF. The chain employs TRBV11-3 and TRBJ2-7; D is perhaps TRBD1 (5 bases). The CDR3 has 13 amino acids. CDR1 and CDR2 (germline): SGHNT, YENEEA. Trimming stripped 5 bases from V and 3 bases from J, with 11 bases between.